This T cell receptor beta chain was sequenced for a study of Graves' ophthalmopathy and Graves' hyperthyroidism. The study's findings and limits: Most clonotypes expanded in thyroid above 0.001 frequency were present in blood too.

RNA transcripts served as template for amplifying TCR beta CDR3 sequences. A first-round RT-PCR used HTBI primers, followed by a second-round multiplex PCR. TCRdb passed the multiplex PCR reads through MiXCR, listing each CDR3 protein once. The table has 400,000 or so distinct CDR3 sequences, approximately 17% seen once. This clonotype came up many times. Its target is unknown. Researchers classed hyperthyroidism as stable given no ophthalmopathy within 18 months of follow-up. Exclusion criteria comprised other autoimmune diseases, uncontrolled infections, pregnancy or lactation in patients. Diagnosis relied on clinical symptoms, serum thyroxine, TRAb, thyroid ultrasound and orbital computed tomography. Between the trimmed V and J ends, which lost 3 bases and 1 base, there was a span of 12 bases. Germline V gene sequence: CDR1 SGHTA, CDR2 FQGTGA. The CDR3 is 15 residues long.

The specimen sequenced was peripheral blood. The chain recombines TRBV7-3 with TRBJ1-1, with D possibly TRBD1 on 6 matching bases. This receptor was obtained from an adult woman with stable Graves' hyperthyroidism. The chain's CDR3 is CASSFTEGGNTEAFF. In nucleotides, the CDR3 is TGTGCCAGCAGCTTTACTGAGGGGGGGAACACTGAAGCTTTCTTT.